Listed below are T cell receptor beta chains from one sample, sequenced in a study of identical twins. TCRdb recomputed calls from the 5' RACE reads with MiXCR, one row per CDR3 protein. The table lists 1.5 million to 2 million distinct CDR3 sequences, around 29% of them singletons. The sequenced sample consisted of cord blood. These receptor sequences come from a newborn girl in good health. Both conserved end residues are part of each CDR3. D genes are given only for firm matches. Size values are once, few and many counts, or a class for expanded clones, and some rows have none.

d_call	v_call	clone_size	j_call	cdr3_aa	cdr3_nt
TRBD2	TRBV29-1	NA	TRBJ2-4	CSVRGRAAKNIQYF	TGCAGCGTTCGGGGGAGGGCGGCCAAAAACATTCAGTACTTC
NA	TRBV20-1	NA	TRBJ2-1	CSARDFPDPDEQFF	TGCAGTGCTAGAGATTTTCCGGACCCAGATGAGCAGTTCTTC
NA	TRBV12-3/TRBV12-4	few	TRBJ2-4	CASSLSSGGDIQYF	TGTGCCAGCAGTTTGAGCTCGGGCGGGGACATTCAGTACTTC
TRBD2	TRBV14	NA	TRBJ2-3	CASSQGLAAGGATDTQYF	TGTGCCAGCAGCCAAGGGTTGGCAGCGGGAGGGGCCACAGATACGCAGTATTTT
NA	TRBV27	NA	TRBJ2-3	CASSPSTDPGDTQYF	TGTGCCAGCAGTCCATCGACAGACCCCGGAGATACGCAGTATTTT
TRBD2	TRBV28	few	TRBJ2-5	CASSFTASGPQETQYF	TGTGCCAGCAGTTTTACGGCTAGCGGGCCTCAAGAGACCCAGTACTTC
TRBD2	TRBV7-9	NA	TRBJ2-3	CASSALLGTSRTDTQYF	TGTGCCAGCAGCGCCCTACTCGGGACTAGCCGCACAGATACGCAGTATTTT
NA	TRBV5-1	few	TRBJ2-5	CASSLGIGEGEETQYF	TGCGCCAGCAGCTTGGGCATTGGTGAGGGTGAAGAGACCCAGTACTTC
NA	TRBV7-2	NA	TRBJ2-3	CASSLNRAGRTDTQYF	TGTGCCAGCAGCTTAAATCGGGCAGGGCGCACAGATACGCAGTATTTT
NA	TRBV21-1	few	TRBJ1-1	CASSKGQMNTEAFF	TGTGCCAGCAGCAAAGGACAGATGAACACTGAAGCTTTCTTT
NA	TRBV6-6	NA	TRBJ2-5	CASSFDWEETQYF	TGTGCCAGCAGTTTTGACTGGGAAGAGACCCAGTACTTC